The present entry profiles one T cell receptor beta chain with its context. The entry originates in a study of blood T cell repertoires in COVID-19. Original processing methods: Reference gene primer amplification yielded estimated nucleated cell counts. Assay: immunoSEQ multiplex PCR; the TCRdb copy retains only in-frame clones and omits some. From that table come the V and J calls and clone size; the DNA was used to work out D and trimming. Of approximately 160,000 clones listed, over 70% are singletons. Sequencing was carried out using PBMCs or T cells enriched from blood (not recorded which). The clonotype originates from a woman in her 50s in a cohort exposed to, infected with or recovered from COVID-19 (not recorded which).

The CDR3 coding sequence is TGTGCCAGTAGTATACGGGCAGACAGCTATGGCTACACCTTC. Translated, it gives CASSIRADSYGYTF. The V and J genes are TRBV19 and TRBJ1-2; D might be TRBD1 (5 bases). Germline V gives CDR1 LNHDA, CDR2 SQIVND (reference sequence). CDR3 length: 14 residues. V dropped 2 bases and J dropped 4 bases, with 11 bases sitting between them. The full variable domain, with the rest looked up from reference TRBV19 and TRBJ1-2, is DGGITQSPKYLFRKEGQNVTLSCEQNLNHDAMYWYRQDPGQGLRLIYYSQIVNDFQKGDIAEGYSVSREKKESFPLTVTSAQKNPTAFYLCASSIRADSYGYTFGSGTRLTVV.